This T cell receptor beta chain was sequenced in a study of blood T cell repertoires in COVID-19 (TCRdb year 2020). Looking at the study overall: The collaborator samples originated in the United States, Italy and Spain and spanned the acute and convalescent phases of COVID-19. The material from the prospective study consisted of cDNA or gDNA derived from T cells, B-cell-depleted T cells, or PBMCs. The dataset comprised deeply sampled blood TCRbeta repertoires from subjects exposed to, actively infected with, or recovered from COVID-19. A freely available public database, intended as a resource for researchers studying the immune response to SARS-CoV-2, is where the repertoires were released. Samples came from the ongoing ImmuneRACE study (first 160 participants) plus 1,254 subjects from 6 global collaborators. A de-identified subject ID, COVID-19 status, age in years and sex were almost always included in the sample metadata. HLA class I and class II types, where available, came from metadata supplied by the sample provider rather than from assay-based typing.

Participants in the prospective study were aged about 18 to 90 years, lived in 20 to 30 United States geographic areas, and enrolled through a virtual design. Cohort assignment in the prospective study relied on participant-reported clinical history from a screening survey and a study questionnaire. For ImmuneRACE Cohort 3, a participant was defined as recovered based on two consecutive negative NP/OP PCR tests, clearance by a healthcare professional, or resolution of symptoms. Mobile phlebotomists in the prospective study collected whole blood, serum and a nasopharyngeal or oropharyngeal swab from every participant. Additional blood draws and questionnaires over an approximately 2-month period could optionally be provided by prospective study participants. Prospective study blood samples were shipped either frozen or at room temperature before DNA extraction. TCRbeta CDR3 regions were amplified from genomic DNA using the immunoSEQ Assay, a bias-controlled multiplex PCR. Concerning the study's data processing: Within the assay, amplification of reference gene primers was used to estimate how many nucleated cells each sample contained. To quantify the absolute abundance of each unique TCRbeta CDR3 rearrangement, sequence reads were collapsed and filtered. For each sample, productive Simpson clonality was calculated as the square root of Simpson's diversity index over productive rearrangements. TCRdb provides this immuneACCESS table in a form limited to in-frame rearrangements. Some clones are lacking; in checked studies, under half of them reflect an unresolved V gene, and why the rest are absent is not known. That table is the source of V, J and clone size, and D and trimming were worked out from the DNA. The sample table shows 100,000 to 150,000 clones, and 75% to 90% are seen once. Roughly 2.2% of the sample belongs to the ten largest clones.

According to the germline V gene (reference sequence), CDR1 reads WNHNN and CDR2 reads SYGVQD. Trimming accounts for 6 bases at V and 1 base at J, while the number of junction bases matched to no gene is 2. The CDR3 goes from the cysteine to the phenylalanine over 14 residues. Only the CDR3 portion is preserved as DNA: 42 bases, with reading frame beginning at the first base. The study at large found these results: How much clinical and demographic metadata was included differed by source and by participant, and the metadata was provided uncurated.

A word on this clone: This clone's antigen is unknown. Qualities for individual bases were not recorded, and no much larger clone is one base off.

The sample consisted of PBMCs or T cells enriched from blood (not recorded which). This clonotype was sampled from a woman in her fifties or sixties who had recovered from COVID-19. The chain is made from TRBV10-1 and TRBJ2-2; TRBD1 agrees with 7 junctional bases. The CDR3 region: CASRRDRNTGELFF. The sequenced DNA: TGCGCCAGCAGGAGGGACAGGAACACCGGGGAGCTGTTTTTT.